A single T cell receptor beta chain is shown here with its context. Its antigen is not identified. Every TCR beta cDNA library bore unique molecular identifiers. Once roughly 0.85 to 11 million T cells were used, about 490,000 cDNA molecules resulted. TCRdb recomputed calls from the PCR reads with MiXCR, one row per CDR3 protein. The table includes about 540,000 distinct CDR3 sequences, approximately 34% detected once. Germline V gene sequence: CDR1 DFQATT, CDR2 SNEGSKA (reference sequence). This CDR3 has 13 amino acids. The data stem from a study of post-analysis software for immune sequencing data. The study's findings and limits: When compared against controls, multiple sclerosis patients showed significantly lower normalized Chao1 diversity. Five or six TRBV segments, TRBV5-6, TRBV5-1 and TRBV20-1 among them, were found more frequent in patients than controls.

This chain connects TRBV20-1 to TRBJ2-5; TRBD1 or TRBD2 may be the D gene (5 bases each). The J call is uncertain, as TRBJ2-7 better fits the DNA end. Source material: blood. The clonotype was recovered from a girl aged 2-17 years with multiple sclerosis. The CDR3, as DNA: TGCAGTGCTAGCTGGGACCGAGCCTACGAGCAGTACTTC. This translates into CSASWDRAYEQYF.